The 8 T cell receptor beta chains below come from one sample, sequenced in a study of T cell repertoires in cytomegalovirus infection. These receptors are not linked to any known antigen. TCRdb called the reads again in MiXCR, with one record for every CDR3 protein. The sample has hundreds of thousands of distinct CDR3 sequences; 30% to 35% are singletons. The material sequenced was cultured CD8+ T cells from PBMCs, taken from culture after CMV antigen stimulation. The receptors were gathered from a human donor in good health (CMV status not recorded). Some clones in this sample may be carry-over from other donors' samples.

J is TRBJ2-3 and V is TRBV7-9; no reliable D call. The V end was cut by 0 bases, the J end by 4 bases, with 11 bases between. CDR1 SEHNR and CDR2 FQNEAQ come from the germline V gene (reference sequence). The CDR3 totals 15 residues. The CDR3 sequence: CASSLAWYPADTQYF. The CDR3 DNA follows: TGTGCCAGCAGCTTAGCTTGGTATCCCGCAGATACGCAGTATTTT.

The chain has TRBV10-3 and TRBJ2-6; TRBD1 aligns across 12 bases. Unmatched junction bases numbered 9, after V lost 0 bases and J lost 3 bases. Germline V CDR1 and CDR2: ENHRY, SYGVKD. The CDR3 covers 20 residues. The CDR3 DNA reads as TGTGCCATCAGTGAGTCGACGTATCGGGACAGGGGGCTTGGGGCCAACGTCCTGACTTTC. Its protein product is CAISESTYRDRGLGANVLTF.

The chain employs TRBV6-6 and TRBJ2-7; weak D call: TRBD1 (5 bases). The ends were cut back, 6 bases at V and 0 bases at J, with 9 bases in the middle. The CDR3 length is 13 residues. Germline assignment: CDR1 MNHNY and CDR2 SVGAGI (reference sequence). In DNA, the CDR3 is TGTGCCAGCAGACAGACAGTCTCCTACGAGCAGTACGTC. This gives the protein CASRQTVSYEQYV.

V usage is TRBV10-3 and J usage is TRBJ2-2; no reliable D call. The germline gives CDR1 ENHRY, CDR2 SYGVKD. V lost 8 bases to trimming and J lost 0 bases, with 19 bases between them. The CDR3 sequence is 17 residues long. CDR3 region: CAIYDADPGTNTGELFF. The CDR3 bases are TGTGCCATCTATGACGCGGATCCGGGTACGAACACCGGGGAGCTGTTTTTT.

This chain connects TRBV19 to TRBJ1-5, with 7 bases aligning to TRBD1. In germline, CDR1 is LNHDA, CDR2 SQIVND (reference sequence). The CDR3 runs to 14 residues. CDR3: CGSSGGGVNQPQHF. Written as DNA, the CDR3 is TGTGGGTCGTCAGGGGGTGGCGTAAATCAGCCCCAGCATTTT.

This clonotype is deemed medium-sized. This chain uses TRBV7-2 with TRBJ2-5; 11 nucleotides match TRBD2. J gave up 0 bases and V 3 bases, and 3 bases lay outside the gene matches. This CDR3 is 16 amino acids long. Germline V gene data show CDR1 as SGHTA and CDR2 as FQGNSA. The CDR3 protein is CASSFLAGGHQETQYF. As DNA, the CDR3 is TGTGCCAGCAGCTTCTTAGCGGGGGGGCACCAAGAGACCCAGTACTTC.

This clonotype was counted between two and nine times. The gene calls are TRBV2 and TRBJ1-6; 9 bases agree with TRBD1. The V and J ends lost 6 bases and 9 bases, in that order; junction bases with no gene match: 9. The V gene's germline CDR1 is SNHLY and CDR2 FYNNEI. The CDR3 is made up of 15 amino acids. The CDR3 DNA reads TGTGCCAGCAGCATCGCCGGGACAGGGCTTTCACCCCTCCACTTT. Its protein product is CASSIAGTGLSPLHF.

The DNA of the CDR3 is TGTGCCAGCAGTTATGCGTATAGCAATCAGCCCCAGCATTTT. Amino acids: CASSYAYSNQPQHF. The chain combines TRBV6-7 with TRBJ1-5, with D uncertain. TRBV6-7 is assigned to the ORF class and has an uncertain function. Trimming shortened V by 3 bases and J by 0 bases, and 6 bases separated the two germline ends. The CDR3 sequence is 14 residues long.